This T cell receptor beta chain comes out of a study of blood T cells in healthy people across ages. Study context: About one barcoded beta molecule per two T cells was captured by template switching.

With a J-beta primer mix and a sample-barcoded 5' primer, a second PCR ran roughly 6 to 12 cycles. Each CDR3 protein gets one entry after TCRdb re-called the 5' RACE reads with MiXCR. Of 700,000 to 800,000 distinct CDR3 sequences in the sample, approximately 39% were seen once. Each donor had 9 to 10 milliliters of peripheral blood drawn. This clonotype was counted only a few times. This sequence originates from a woman aged 60-75 years in good health. The sequencing input was blood.

CDR3 nucleotides: TGTGCCAGCAGTTTATCAGGGAATGGCTACACCTTC. Protein: CASSLSGNGYTF. The chain couples TRBV27 to TRBJ1-2, with D hard to call. V shed 0 bases and J shed 6 bases, with 5 bases lying between them. Germline lookup yields CDR1 MNHEY and CDR2 SMNVEV (reference sequence). This CDR3 has 12 amino acids.